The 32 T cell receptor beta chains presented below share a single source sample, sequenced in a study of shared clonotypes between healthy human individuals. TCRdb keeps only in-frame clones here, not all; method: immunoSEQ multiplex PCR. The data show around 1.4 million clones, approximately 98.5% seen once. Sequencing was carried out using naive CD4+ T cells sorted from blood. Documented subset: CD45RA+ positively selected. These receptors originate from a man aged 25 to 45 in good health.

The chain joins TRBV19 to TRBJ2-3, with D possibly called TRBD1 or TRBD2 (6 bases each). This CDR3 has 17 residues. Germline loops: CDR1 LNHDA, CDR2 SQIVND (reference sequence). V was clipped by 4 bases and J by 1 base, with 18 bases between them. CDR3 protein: CASSTLRRGAGTDTQYF. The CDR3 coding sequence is TGTGCCAGTAGTACCCTCAGAAGGGGGGCCGGCACAGATACGCAGTATTTT.

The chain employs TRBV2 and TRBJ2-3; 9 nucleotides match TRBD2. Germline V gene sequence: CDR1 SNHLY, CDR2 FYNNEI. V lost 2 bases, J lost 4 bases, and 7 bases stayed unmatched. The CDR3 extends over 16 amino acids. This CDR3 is CASSESSGRWADTQYF. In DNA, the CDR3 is TGTGCCAGCAGTGAATCCAGCGGGAGGTGGGCAGATACGCAGTATTTT.

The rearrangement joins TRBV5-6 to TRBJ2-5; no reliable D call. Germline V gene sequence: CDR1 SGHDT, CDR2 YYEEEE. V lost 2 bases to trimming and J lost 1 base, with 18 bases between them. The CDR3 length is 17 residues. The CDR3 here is CASSFSGYSDPQETQYF. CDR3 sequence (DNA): TGTGCCAGCAGCTTTTCAGGATACTCCGATCCCCAAGAGACCCAGTACTTC. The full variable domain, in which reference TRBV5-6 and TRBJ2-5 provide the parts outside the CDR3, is DAGVTQSPTHLIKTRGQQVTLRCSPKSGHDTVSWYQQALGQGPQFIFQYYEEEERQRGNFPDRFSGHQFPNYSSELNVNALLLGDSALYLCASSFSGYSDPQETQYFGPGTRLLVL.

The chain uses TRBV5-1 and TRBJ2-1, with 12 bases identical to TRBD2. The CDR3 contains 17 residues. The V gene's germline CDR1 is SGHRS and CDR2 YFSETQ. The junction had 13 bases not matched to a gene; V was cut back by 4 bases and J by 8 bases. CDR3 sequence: CASSPGLAGYLSDEQFF. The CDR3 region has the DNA TGCGCCAGCAGCCCGGGACTAGCGGGCTACCTTAGCGATGAGCAGTTCTTC.

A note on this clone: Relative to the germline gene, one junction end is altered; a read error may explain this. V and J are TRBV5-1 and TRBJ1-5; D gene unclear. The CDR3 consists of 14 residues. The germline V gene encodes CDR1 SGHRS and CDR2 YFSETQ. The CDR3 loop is CASSLDSSSQPQHF. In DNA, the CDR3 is TGCGCCAGCAGCTTGGACAGTAGCAGTCAGCCCCAGCATTTT.

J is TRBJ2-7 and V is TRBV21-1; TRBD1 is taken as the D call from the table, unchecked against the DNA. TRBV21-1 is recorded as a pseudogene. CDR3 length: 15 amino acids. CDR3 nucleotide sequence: TGTGCCAGCAGCCGACCGGGACACCGTACCTACGAGCAGTACTTC. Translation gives CASSRPGHRTYEQYF.

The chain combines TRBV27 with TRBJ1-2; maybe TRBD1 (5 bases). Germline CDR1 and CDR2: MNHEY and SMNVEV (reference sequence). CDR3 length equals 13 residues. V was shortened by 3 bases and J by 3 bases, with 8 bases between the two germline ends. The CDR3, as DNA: TGTGCCAGCAGTTTCCAGGGTGACTATGGCTACACCTTC. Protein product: CASSFQGDYGYTF.

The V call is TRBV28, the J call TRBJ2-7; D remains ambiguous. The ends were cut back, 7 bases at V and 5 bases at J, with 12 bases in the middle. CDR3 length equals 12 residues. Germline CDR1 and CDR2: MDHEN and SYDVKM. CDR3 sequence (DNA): TGTGCCAGCACACAAACTTATAACGAGCAGTACTTC. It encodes CASTQTYNEQYF.

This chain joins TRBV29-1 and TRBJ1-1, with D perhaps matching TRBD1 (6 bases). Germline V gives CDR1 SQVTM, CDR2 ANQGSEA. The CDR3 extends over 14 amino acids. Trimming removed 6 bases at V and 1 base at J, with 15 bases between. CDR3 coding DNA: TGCAGCGTGAGTACTGGACAGAAGAACACTGAAGCTTTCTTT. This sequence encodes CSVSTGQKNTEAFF.

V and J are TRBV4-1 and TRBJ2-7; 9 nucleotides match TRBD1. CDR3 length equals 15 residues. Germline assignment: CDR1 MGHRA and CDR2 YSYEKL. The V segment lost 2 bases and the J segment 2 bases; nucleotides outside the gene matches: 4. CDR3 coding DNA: TGCGCCAGCAGCCAATCCCGACAGGGGGCCTACGAGCAGTACTTC. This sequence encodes CASSQSRQGAYEQYF.

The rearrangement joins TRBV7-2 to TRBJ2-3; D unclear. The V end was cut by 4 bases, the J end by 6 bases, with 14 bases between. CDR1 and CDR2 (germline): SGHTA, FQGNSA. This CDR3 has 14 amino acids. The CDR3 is CASSSHPYEDTQYF. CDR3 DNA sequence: TGTGCCAGCAGCTCCCATCCATATGAGGATACGCAGTATTTT.

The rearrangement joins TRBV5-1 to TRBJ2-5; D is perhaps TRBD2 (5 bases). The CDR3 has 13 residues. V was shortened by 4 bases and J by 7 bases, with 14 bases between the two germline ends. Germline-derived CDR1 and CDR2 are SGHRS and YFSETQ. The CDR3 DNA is TGCGCCAGCAGCCTCAGCCCGGCGGGGACCCAGTACTTC. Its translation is CASSLSPAGTQYF.

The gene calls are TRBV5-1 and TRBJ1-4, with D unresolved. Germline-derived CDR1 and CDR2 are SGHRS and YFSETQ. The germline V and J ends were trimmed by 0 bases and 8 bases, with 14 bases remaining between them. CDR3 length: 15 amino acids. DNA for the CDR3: TGCGCCAGCAGCTTGGATCCCCAGGTCGTCGAAAAACTGTTTTTT. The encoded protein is CASSLDPQVVEKLFF.

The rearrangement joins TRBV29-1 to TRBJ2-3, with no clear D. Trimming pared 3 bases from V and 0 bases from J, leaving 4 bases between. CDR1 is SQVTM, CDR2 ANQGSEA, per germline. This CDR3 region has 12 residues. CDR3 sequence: CSVDTSTDTQYF. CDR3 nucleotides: TGCAGCGTTGACACTAGCACAGATACGCAGTATTTT.

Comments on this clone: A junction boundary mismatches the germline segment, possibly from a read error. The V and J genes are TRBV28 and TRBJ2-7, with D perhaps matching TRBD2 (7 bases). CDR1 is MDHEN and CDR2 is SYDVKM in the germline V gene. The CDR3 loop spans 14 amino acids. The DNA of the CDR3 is TGTGCCACCAGTAGGGGGGGCATGGCCTACGAGCAGTACTTC. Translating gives CATSRGGMAYEQYF.

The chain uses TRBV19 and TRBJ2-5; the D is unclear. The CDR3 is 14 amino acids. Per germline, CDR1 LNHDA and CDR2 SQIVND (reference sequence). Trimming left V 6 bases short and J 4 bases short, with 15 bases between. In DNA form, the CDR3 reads TGTGCCAGTAGCCACGACACGTCGGGAGAGACCCAGTACTTC. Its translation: CASSHDTSGETQYF. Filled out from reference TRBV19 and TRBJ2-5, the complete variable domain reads DGGITQSPKYLFRKEGQNVTLSCEQNLNHDAMYWYRQDPGQGLRLIYYSQIVNDFQKGDIAEGYSVSREKKESFPLTVTSAQKNPTAFYLCASSHDTSGETQYFGPGTRLLVL.

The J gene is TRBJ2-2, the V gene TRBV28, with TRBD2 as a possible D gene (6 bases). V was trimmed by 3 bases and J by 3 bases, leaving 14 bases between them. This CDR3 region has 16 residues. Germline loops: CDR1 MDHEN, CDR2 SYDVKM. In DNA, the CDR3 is TGTGCCAGCAGTTTCTTCGGGAGAGGGGACACCGGGGAGCTGTTTTTT. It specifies CASSFFGRGDTGELFF.

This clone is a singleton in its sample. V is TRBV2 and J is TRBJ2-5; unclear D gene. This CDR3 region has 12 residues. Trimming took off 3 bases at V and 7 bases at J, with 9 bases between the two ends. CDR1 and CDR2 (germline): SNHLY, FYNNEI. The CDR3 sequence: CASSDYSRTQYF. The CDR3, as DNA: TGTGCCAGCAGTGACTACAGCCGGACCCAGTACTTC.

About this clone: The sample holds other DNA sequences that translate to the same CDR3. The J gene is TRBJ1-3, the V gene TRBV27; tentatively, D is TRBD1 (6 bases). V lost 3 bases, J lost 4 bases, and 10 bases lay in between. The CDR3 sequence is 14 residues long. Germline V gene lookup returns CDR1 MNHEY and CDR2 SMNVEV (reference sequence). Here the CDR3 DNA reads TGTGCCAGCAGTTTGACAGGTACCGGAAACACCATATATTTT. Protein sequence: CASSLTGTGNTIYF.

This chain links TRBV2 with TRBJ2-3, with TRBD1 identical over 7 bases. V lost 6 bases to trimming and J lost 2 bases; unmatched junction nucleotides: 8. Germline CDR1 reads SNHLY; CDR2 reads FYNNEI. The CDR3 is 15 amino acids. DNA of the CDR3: TGTGCCAGCAGGAGGGGACAGCTTCCCACAGATACGCAGTATTTT. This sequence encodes CASRRGQLPTDTQYF.

The CDR3 nucleotides are TGTGCCAGCAGCTTATCCGGCGGAGAGAACACTGAAGCTTTCTTT. Its translation is CASSLSGGENTEAFF. The rearrangement links TRBV7-6 to TRBJ1-1, with D unclear. V lost 2 bases and J lost 1, with 11 bases in between. Germline CDR1 is SGHVS and CDR2 is FNYEAQ. The CDR3 consists of 15 residues.

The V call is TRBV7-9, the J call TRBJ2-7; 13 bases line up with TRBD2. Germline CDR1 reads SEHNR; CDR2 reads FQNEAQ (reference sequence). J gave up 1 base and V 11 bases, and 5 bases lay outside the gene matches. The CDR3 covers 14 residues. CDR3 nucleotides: TGTGCCGGGGGGACTAGCGGGACTTCCTACGAGCAGTACTTC. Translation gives CAGGTSGTSYEQYF.

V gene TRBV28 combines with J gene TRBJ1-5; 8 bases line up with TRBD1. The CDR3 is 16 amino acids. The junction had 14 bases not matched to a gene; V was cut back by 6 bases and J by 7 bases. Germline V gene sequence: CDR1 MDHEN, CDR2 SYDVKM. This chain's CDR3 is CASRKAAGQGGQPQHF. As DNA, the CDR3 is TGTGCCAGCAGAAAGGCCGCCGGACAGGGAGGACAGCCCCAGCATTTT.

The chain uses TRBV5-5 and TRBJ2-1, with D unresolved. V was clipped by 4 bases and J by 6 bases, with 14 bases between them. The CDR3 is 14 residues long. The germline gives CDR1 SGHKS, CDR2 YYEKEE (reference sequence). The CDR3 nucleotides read TGTGCCAGCAGCCAACATTATATGGGCAATGAGCAGTTCTTC. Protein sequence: CASSQHYMGNEQFF.

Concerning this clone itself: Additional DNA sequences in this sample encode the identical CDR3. The DNA for the CDR3 is TGTGCCAGTAGTATAGGGACAGGTAAAGAGACCCAGTACTTC. Its translation is CASSIGTGKETQYF. This rearrangement joins TRBV19 to TRBJ2-5; TRBD1 agrees at 7 bases. J gave up 3 bases and V 1 base, and 2 bases lay outside the gene matches. CDR3 length equals 14 residues. CDR1 and CDR2 from the germline V gene are LNHDA and SQIVND (reference sequence).

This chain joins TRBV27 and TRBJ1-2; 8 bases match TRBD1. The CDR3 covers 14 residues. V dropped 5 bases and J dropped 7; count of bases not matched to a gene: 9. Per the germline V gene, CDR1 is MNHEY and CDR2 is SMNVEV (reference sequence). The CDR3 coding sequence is TGTGCCAGCAGTCTAAAGCAGGGGGCGGTTGGCTACACCTTC. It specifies CASSLKQGAVGYTF.

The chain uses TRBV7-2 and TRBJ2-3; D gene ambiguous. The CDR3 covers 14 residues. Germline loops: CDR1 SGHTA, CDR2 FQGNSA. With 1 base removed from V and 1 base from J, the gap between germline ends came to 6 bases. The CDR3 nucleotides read TGTGCCAGCAGCTTAGAGGAACGCACAGATACGCAGTATTTT. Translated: CASSLEERTDTQYF.

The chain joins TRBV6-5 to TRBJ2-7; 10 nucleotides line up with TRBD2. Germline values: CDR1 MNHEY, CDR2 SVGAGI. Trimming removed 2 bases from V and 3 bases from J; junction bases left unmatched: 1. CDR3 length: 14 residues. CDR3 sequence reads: CASSYASGSYEQYF. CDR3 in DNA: TGTGCCAGCAGTTACGCTAGCGGGAGCTACGAGCAGTACTTC.

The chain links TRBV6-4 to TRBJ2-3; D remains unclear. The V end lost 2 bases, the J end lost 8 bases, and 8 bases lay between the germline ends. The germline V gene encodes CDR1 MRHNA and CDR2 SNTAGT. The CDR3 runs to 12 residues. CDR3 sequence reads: CASSDGLGTQYF. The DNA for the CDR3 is TGTGCCAGCAGTGACGGTCTTGGTACGCAGTATTTT.

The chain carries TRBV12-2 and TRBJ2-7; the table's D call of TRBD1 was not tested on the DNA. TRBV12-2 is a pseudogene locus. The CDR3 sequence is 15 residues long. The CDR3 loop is CASRSQDRGSHEQYF. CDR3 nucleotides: TGTGCAAGTCGCAGCCAAGACAGGGGGTCTCACGAGCAGTACTTC.

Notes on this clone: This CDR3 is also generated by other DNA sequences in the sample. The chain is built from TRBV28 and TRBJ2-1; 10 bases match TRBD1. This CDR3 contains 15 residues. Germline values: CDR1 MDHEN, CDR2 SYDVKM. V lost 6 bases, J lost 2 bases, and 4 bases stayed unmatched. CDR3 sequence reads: CASSPGQGAYNEQFF. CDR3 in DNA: TGTGCCAGCAGCCCCGGACAGGGGGCCTACAATGAGCAGTTCTTC.

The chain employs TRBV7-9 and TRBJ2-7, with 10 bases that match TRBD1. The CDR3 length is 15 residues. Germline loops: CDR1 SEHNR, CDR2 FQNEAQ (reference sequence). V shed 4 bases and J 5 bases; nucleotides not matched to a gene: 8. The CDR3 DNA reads TGTGCCAGCAGCTCGACAGGGGGCGCGATCGACGAGCAGTACTTC. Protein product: CASSSTGGAIDEQYF.